The TCR beta chain under discussion was sequenced for a study of CD8 T cells in ankylosing spondylitis. This clonotype was observed many times. TCRdb re-called the 5' RACE reads with MiXCR, one entry per CDR3 protein. The data hold 200,000 or so distinct CDR3 sequences, with about an eighth observed a single time. The J segment lost 15 bases and the V segment lost 3 bases, leaving 2 bases of the junction unmatched. CDR3 size: 11 residues. Per germline, CDR1 SGHRS and CDR2 YFSETQ. The chain recombines TRBV5-1 with TRBJ2-1; 11 bases align to TRBD2. The TCR was taken from a female donor with ankylosing spondylitis or in good health (not recorded which). Sequencing was done on a sample of blood, either unsorted or a sorted T cell fraction (not recorded which). The DNA of the CDR3 is TGCGCCAGCAGCTCTAGCGGGAGGAGGTTCTTC. Its protein product is CASSSSGRRFF.